A single sample gave rise to the 32 T cell receptor beta chains below, sequenced in a study of T cell repertoires in cytomegalovirus infection. Their antigen targets remain unknown. TCRdb re-called the reads with MiXCR, one entry per CDR3 protein. The sample records about 68,000 distinct CDR3 sequences, approximately 22% being singletons. Sequenced input: PBMCs, sequenced either directly or after in vitro stimulation (not recorded which). These TCRs come from a human donor in good health (CMV status not recorded). Some clones in this sample may be carry-over from other donors' samples.

This clonotype was recorded only once. This sequence may be a read error, since a much larger clone differs from it by one base. This chain links TRBV20-1 with TRBJ1-5; no clear D gene. V gave up 0 bases and J gave up 6 bases, with 9 bases separating them. CDR1 DFQATT and CDR2 SNEGSKA come from the germline V gene (reference sequence). The CDR3 extends over 13 amino acids. Here the CDR3 reads CSARESDLQPQHF. CDR3 DNA sequence: TGCAGTGCTAGAGAGTCAGATCTTCAGCCCCAGCATTTT.

This clonotype was counted only a few times. The chain joins TRBV6-2 or TRBV6-3 to TRBJ2-1; the match to TRBD2 covers 7 bases. The V gene end was trimmed by 6 bases and the J gene end by 4 bases; junction bases not matched to a gene: 15. This CDR3 is 17 amino acids long. Germline CDR1 MNHEY, CDR2 SVGEGT. CDR3 nucleotides: TGTGCCAGCAGCCTACCCCTCTGGTCGGGGGGATACAATGAGCAGTTCTTC. Protein product: CASSLPLWSGGYNEQFF.

V gene TRBV12-3 or TRBV12-4 combines with J gene TRBJ2-7, with 11 bases lining up with TRBD2. The J segment lost 3 bases and the V segment lost 5 bases, leaving 3 bases of the junction unmatched. CDR3 length equals 14 residues. In DNA, the CDR3 is TGTGCCAGCAGTAGCACTAGCGGGAGCTACGAGCAGTACTTC. This encodes CASSSTSGSYEQYF.

This clonotype was seen at least ten times. The chain combines TRBV7-2 with TRBJ1-1; the D is unclear. The V gene lost 3 bases and the J gene lost 4 bases, with 12 bases spanning the gap. Looked up from germline, CDR1 is SGHTA and CDR2 is FQGNSA. CDR3 length: 14 residues. Written as DNA, the CDR3 is TGTGCCAGCAGCTTTTGGGCAATCCCCACTGAAGCTTTCTTT. Its protein is CASSFWAIPTEAFF. Combining the CDR3 with reference TRBV7-2 and TRBJ1-1 gives the whole variable domain GAGVSQSPSNKVTEKGKDVELRCDPISGHTALYWYRQSLGQGLEFLIYFQGNSAPDKSGLPSDRFSAERTGGSVSTLTIQRTQQEDSAVYLCASSFWAIPTEAFFGQGTRLTVV.

The table lists this clonotype with a few counts. The chain joins TRBV7-6 to TRBJ1-1; D is possibly TRBD1 (5 bases). V shed 7 bases and J shed 7 bases, with 10 bases lying between them. The CDR3 totals 11 residues. Looked up from germline, CDR1 is SGHVS and CDR2 is FNYEAQ. The CDR3 loop is CASTGRDEAFF. The CDR3 nucleotides are TGTGCCAGCACAGGGCGAGATGAAGCTTTCTTT.

The table lists this clonotype with a few counts. CDR3 coding DNA: TGTGCCAGCAGCACCTACCACCCCCTGAGGCACGTAACCTACAATGAGCAGTTCTTC. This sequence encodes CASSTYHPLRHVTYNEQFF. This rearrangement joins TRBV7-2 to TRBJ2-1; D uncertain. The ends were cut back, 5 bases at V and 2 bases at J, with 25 bases in the middle. The CDR3 has 19 residues. The germline V gene has CDR1 SGHTA and CDR2 FQGNSA.

A few counts support this clonotype. The chain employs TRBV27 and TRBJ1-5; the match to TRBD1 covers 7 bases. Unmatched junction bases numbered 5, after V lost 6 bases and J lost 6 bases. CDR1 MNHEY and CDR2 SMNVEV come from the germline V gene (reference sequence). This CDR3 is built from 13 residues. The CDR3 sequence: CASSNTGVQPQHF. The DNA for the CDR3 is TGTGCCAGCAGCAATACAGGGGTTCAGCCCCAGCATTTT.

This clonotype occurred a few times. J is TRBJ1-5 and V is TRBV4-1; possible D gene TRBD1, 5 bases. Germline loops: CDR1 MGHRA, CDR2 YSYEKL. V shed 1 base and J shed 3 bases, with 13 bases lying between them. CDR3 size: 16 residues. CDR3 in DNA: TGCGCCAGCAGCCAAGTCGCCGGCAGGGACAATCAGCCCCAGCATTTT. Its translation is CASSQVAGRDNQPQHF.

The chain employs TRBV20-1 and TRBJ2-2; D not resolved. The V gene's germline CDR1 is DFQATT and CDR2 SNEGSKA (reference sequence). V shed 6 bases and J shed 3 bases, with 8 bases lying between them. The CDR3 is made up of 12 amino acids. CDR3 region: CSAPQDTGELFF. The CDR3 coding sequence is TGCAGTGCCCCCCAGGACACCGGGGAGCTGTTTTTT.

Many counts were recorded for this clonotype. This chain connects TRBV6-5 to TRBJ1-2, with 10 nucleotides matching TRBD1. Germline trimming cut 0 bases from V and 0 bases from J; bases unmatched to any gene: 7. CDR1 is MNHEY and CDR2 is SVGAGI in the germline V gene. The CDR3 contains 18 residues. The CDR3 nucleotides read TGTGCCAGCAGTTACTCCAGGACAGGGGGGACTTCTAACTATGGCTACACCTTC. This gives the protein CASSYSRTGGTSNYGYTF.

The chain combines TRBV28 with TRBJ2-7; the D is unclear. This CDR3 spans 15 amino acids. Germline V gene sequence: CDR1 MDHEN, CDR2 SYDVKM. Between the trimmed V and J ends, which lost 5 bases and 3 bases, there was a span of 17 bases. For the CDR3, the DNA is TGTGCCAGCAGTCCCCCGACCGGCAGCAGCTACGAGCAGTACTTC. Amino acids: CASSPPTGSSYEQYF.

V gene TRBV7-2 combines with J gene TRBJ1-3, with D tentatively TRBD1 (5 bases). This CDR3 contains 15 residues. V lost 5 bases, J lost 4 bases, and 15 bases lay in between. Germline-derived CDR1 and CDR2 are SGHTA and FQGNSA. CDR3 amino acids: CASSLTQGWGNTIYF. In DNA, the CDR3 is TGTGCCAGCAGCCTCACCCAGGGTTGGGGAAACACCATATATTTT. Using reference TRBV7-2 and TRBJ1-3 for the parts outside the CDR3, the full variable domain is GAGVSQSPSNKVTEKGKDVELRCDPISGHTALYWYRQSLGQGLEFLIYFQGNSAPDKSGLPSDRFSAERTGGSVSTLTIQRTQQEDSAVYLCASSLTQGWGNTIYFGEGSWLTVV.

A few counts support this clonotype. The chain recombines TRBV11-3 with TRBJ2-7, with 12 bases that match TRBD2. The V gene end was trimmed by 0 bases and the J gene end by 6 bases; junction bases not matched to a gene: 9. Germline CDR1 SGHNT, CDR2 YENEEA. This CDR3 is built from 17 residues. The CDR3 sequence is CASSLDLTSGSVIEQYV. Written as DNA, the CDR3 is TGTGCCAGCAGCTTAGATCTGACTAGCGGGAGTGTCATCGAGCAGTACGTC.

At least ten counts were recorded for this clonotype. For the CDR3, the DNA is TGTGCCAGCAGCCAAAGCCCCGGGACAGGGGGTTACTCTGGAAACACCATATATTTT. Translated, it gives CASSQSPGTGGYSGNTIYF. The chain uses TRBV7-8 and TRBJ1-3; 11 nucleotides align to TRBD1. The germline V gene encodes CDR1 SGHVS and CDR2 FQNEAQ. This CDR3 comprises 19 residues. V shed 5 bases, J shed 0 bases, and the junction held 12 bases outside the gene matches.

This chain uses TRBV27 with TRBJ1-4, with D perhaps matching TRBD1 (5 bases). Germline V gene data show CDR1 as MNHEY and CDR2 as SMNVEV (reference sequence). This CDR3 contains 16 residues. V was cut by 4 bases and J by 0 bases, with 12 bases left in between. CDR3 nucleotides: TGTGCCAGCAGTTCGGACAACGGTGCAACTAATGAAAAACTGTTTTTT. This codes for CASSSDNGATNEKLFF. The variable domain in full, with the rest retrieved from reference TRBV27 and TRBJ1-4, is EAQVTQNPRYLITVTGKKLTVTCSQNMNHEYMSWYRQDPGLGLRQIYYSMNVEVTDKGDVPEGYKVSRKEKRNFPLILESPSPNQTSLYFCASSSDNGATNEKLFFGSGTQLSVL.

At least ten counts were recorded for this clonotype. The chain carries TRBV12-3 or TRBV12-4 and TRBJ2-3, with D possibly matching TRBD2 (5 bases). The CDR3 sequence is 15 residues long. The V and J ends lost 3 bases and 2 bases respectively, with 12 bases between them. CDR3: CASSLRAADTDTQYF. CDR3 nucleotides: TGTGCCAGCAGTTTGAGGGCGGCCGACACAGATACGCAGTATTTT.

This clonotype was seen many times. This chain links TRBV7-6 with TRBJ1-5; tentatively, D is TRBD1 (5 bases). CDR3 length: 16 amino acids. Germline V gene lookup returns CDR1 SGHVS and CDR2 FNYEAQ. The V and J ends lost 5 bases and 1 base respectively, with 15 bases between them. The CDR3 DNA sequence: TGTGCCAGCAGCACGGCGGGGGTTTTCAGCAATCAGCCCCAGCATTTT. Its protein is CASSTAGVFSNQPQHF.

This rearrangement joins TRBV28 to TRBJ2-5, with 11 bases that match TRBD2. The germline CDR1 and CDR2 sequences are MDHEN and SYDVKM. This CDR3 has 15 amino acids. V lost 3 bases to trimming and J lost 4 bases; unmatched junction nucleotides: 4. The CDR3 bases are TGTGCCAGCAGTTTTGACGGACTAGCGGGAGAGACCCAGTACTTC. It is translated as CASSFDGLAGETQYF.

The chain joins TRBV14 to TRBJ1-1; tentatively, D is TRBD1 (5 bases). V gave up 6 bases and J gave up 4 bases, with 9 bases separating them. The CDR3 sequence is 12 residues long. Germline loops: CDR1 SGHDN, CDR2 FVKESK. The CDR3 spells CASSQGGTEAFF. CDR3 sequence (DNA): TGTGCCAGCAGTCAGGGAGGCACTGAAGCTTTCTTT. The full variable domain, completed using reference TRBV14 and TRBJ1-1, is EAGVTQFPSHSVIEKGQTVTLRCDPISGHDNLYWYRRVMGKEIKFLLHFVKESKQDESGMPNNRFLAERTGGTYSTLKVQPAELEDSGVYFCASSQGGTEAFFGQGTRLTVV.

This clonotype was detected ten times or more. The CDR3 region is CASSFGQPTYEQYF. CDR3 nucleotide sequence: TGTGCCAGCAGCTTCGGACAGCCTACCTACGAGCAGTACTTC. The chain links TRBV7-2 to TRBJ2-7, with D perhaps matching TRBD1 (6 bases). The germline CDR1 and CDR2 sequences are SGHTA and FQGNSA. V was clipped by 3 bases and J by 2 bases, with 11 bases between them. CDR3 length: 14 amino acids.

This clonotype was observed many times. The chain links TRBV28 to TRBJ2-7, with 7 bases aligning to TRBD2. Germline CDR1 reads MDHEN; CDR2 reads SYDVKM. CDR3 length equals 12 residues. The V and J ends lost 6 bases and 5 bases, in that order; junction bases with no gene match: 4. The CDR3 DNA reads as TGTGCCAGCAGCACTAGCGTAAACGAGCAGTACTTC. The encoded protein is CASSTSVNEQYF.

This clonotype was counted many times. The chain links TRBV7-2 to TRBJ1-4; unclear D gene. The CDR3 runs to 13 residues. V lost 8 bases, J lost 5 bases, and 12 bases lay in between. Germline loops: CDR1 SGHTA, CDR2 FQGNSA. Written as DNA, the CDR3 is TGTGCCAGCGGAGGGATCACAAATGAAAAACTGTTTTTT. This sequence encodes CASGGITNEKLFF.

A few counts support this clonotype. The rearrangement links TRBV6-2 or TRBV6-3 to TRBJ1-1; 8 bases line up with TRBD1. Trimming cost V 8 bases and J 1 base; bases outside gene matches: 6. Germline V lookup: CDR1 MNHEY, CDR2 SVGEGT. The CDR3 length is 14 residues. The DNA for the CDR3 is TGTGCCAGCGGGCGGACAGGGAAGAACACTGAAGCTTTCTTT. Translated: CASGRTGKNTEAFF.

V is TRBV4-3 and J is TRBJ2-5; D gene ambiguous. This CDR3 contains 15 residues. V dropped 0 bases and J dropped 1 base, with 9 bases sitting between them. Germline V CDR1 and CDR2: LGHNA, YSLEER. As DNA, the CDR3 is TGCGCCAGCAGCCAAGATACCTCAGGCCAAGAGACCCAGTACTTC. Protein sequence: CASSQDTSGQETQYF.

V gene TRBV20-1 combines with J gene TRBJ2-1; D not resolved. This CDR3 has 14 amino acids. V lost 0 bases to trimming and J lost 3 bases, with 9 bases between them. CDR1 is DFQATT, CDR2 SNEGSKA, per germline (reference sequence). The CDR3 sequence: CSARDTDFYNEQFF. In nucleotides, the CDR3 is TGCAGTGCTAGAGATACGGATTTCTACAATGAGCAGTTCTTC.

This clonotype was counted only a few times. This chain joins TRBV6-2 or TRBV6-3 and TRBJ2-2, with D unclear. This CDR3 has 11 residues. From germline, CDR1 is MNHEY and CDR2 SVGEGT. Deletions cut 7 bases from V and 7 bases from J, with 7 bases between. The CDR3: CASMSGGELFF. The CDR3, as DNA: TGTGCCAGCATGTCGGGCGGGGAGCTGTTTTTT.

At least ten counts were recorded for this clonotype. The chain uses TRBV7-2 and TRBJ2-1, with D hard to call. There are 14 residues in the CDR3. Germline CDR1 is SGHTA and CDR2 is FQGNSA. The V and J ends lost 7 bases and 4 bases respectively, with 14 bases between them. The CDR3 reads CASTPLPTYNEQFF. In nucleotides, the CDR3 is TGTGCCAGCACCCCACTTCCTACTTACAATGAGCAGTTCTTC.

The CDR3 nucleotides read TGTGCCAGCTCCGTCCCCGGGCCCGGCGGGGGTCAGCCCCAGCATTTT. Protein: CASSVPGPGGGQPQHF. V usage is TRBV28 and J usage is TRBJ1-5, with TRBD1 as a possible D gene (5 bases). CDR1 is MDHEN, CDR2 SYDVKM, per germline. V shed 8 bases and J shed 6 bases, with 23 bases lying between them. This CDR3 region has 16 residues.

The chain carries TRBV11-2 and TRBJ2-7; D assignment may be TRBD1 or TRBD2 (5 bases each). Trimming removed 5 bases at V and 10 bases at J, with 21 bases between. CDR1 is SGHAT and CDR2 is FQNNGV in the germline V gene. This CDR3 contains 14 residues. The chain's CDR3 is CASSPGTISAPQYV. In nucleotides, the CDR3 is TGTGCCAGCAGCCCTGGGACCATTTCCGCCCCACAGTACGTC.

In this sample, this clonotype turned up a few times. V is TRBV6-6 and J is TRBJ1-4; 9 bases are shared with TRBD1. The ends lost 0 bases at V and 13 bases at J; junction bases unmatched: 3. This CDR3 is 13 amino acids long. CDR1 MNHNY and CDR2 SVGAGI come from the germline V gene (reference sequence). CDR3 DNA: TGTGCCAGCAGTTACTCGAAGACAGGGGGACTGTTTTTT. It yields the protein CASSYSKTGGLFF.

The rearrangement links TRBV7-2 to TRBJ2-7, with D tentatively TRBD1 (5 bases). Germline-derived CDR1 and CDR2 are SGHTA and FQGNSA. Trimming left V 3 bases short and J 3 bases short, with 12 bases between. The CDR3 sequence is 14 residues long. CDR3 amino acids: CASSLSDGHYEQYF. CDR3 DNA: TGTGCCAGCAGCTTGTCGGACGGACACTACGAGCAGTACTTC.

There are a few counts of this clonotype. The DNA for the CDR3 is TGTGCCAGCAGTCCCCCGGCAGGGTTAGTCGGGGAGCTGTTTTTT. This translates into CASSPPAGLVGELFF. The V gene is TRBV6-2 or TRBV6-3, the J gene TRBJ2-2, with a tentative D call TRBD1 (5 bases). The CDR3 covers 15 residues. The germline V gene has CDR1 MNHEY and CDR2 SVGEGT. V gave up 5 bases and J gave up 7 bases, with 17 bases separating them.